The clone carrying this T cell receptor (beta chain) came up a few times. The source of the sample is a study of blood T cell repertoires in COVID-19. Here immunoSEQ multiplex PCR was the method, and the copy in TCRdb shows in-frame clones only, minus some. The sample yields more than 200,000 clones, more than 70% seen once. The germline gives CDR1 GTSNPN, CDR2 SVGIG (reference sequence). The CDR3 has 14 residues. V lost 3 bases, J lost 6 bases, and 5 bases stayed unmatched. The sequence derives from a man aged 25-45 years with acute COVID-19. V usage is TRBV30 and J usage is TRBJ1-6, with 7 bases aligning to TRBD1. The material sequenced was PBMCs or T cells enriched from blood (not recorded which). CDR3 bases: TGTGCCTGGAGAAAGGGGGCGGGTAATTCACCCCTCCACTTT. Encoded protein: CAWRKGAGNSPLHF.